The sequence of this T cell receptor (beta chain) was determined in a study of PD-1 blockade in classical Hodgkin lymphoma. This clone was picked up one time. Trimming took 6 bases from V and 5 from J, leaving 13 bases between them. The germline gives CDR1 SGHTA, CDR2 FQGNSA. There are 13 residues in the CDR3. Measured with immunoSEQ multiplex PCR; TCRdb has only the in-frame clones, and not every one. The top ten clones hold 6.5% to 10% of a sample with about 15,000 clones, approximately 84% of them seen once. Time point described: newly diagnosed, previously untreated cHL patient sample. V usage is TRBV7-2 and J usage is TRBJ2-5; possible D gene TRBD1, 5 bases. This sequence was found in a human donor with classical Hodgkin lymphoma. The sequencing sample was made of peripheral blood mononuclear cells (PBMCs). The CDR3 DNA reads TGTGCCAGCAGACGCAGGGAATCGGAGACCCAGTACTTC. Protein product: CASRRRESETQYF. The whole variable domain, remainder taken from reference TRBV7-2 and TRBJ2-5, is GAGVSQSPSNKVTEKGKDVELRCDPISGHTALYWYRQSLGQGLEFLIYFQGNSAPDKSGLPSDRFSAERTGGSVSTLTIQRTQQEDSAVYLCASRRRESETQYFGPGTRLLVL.